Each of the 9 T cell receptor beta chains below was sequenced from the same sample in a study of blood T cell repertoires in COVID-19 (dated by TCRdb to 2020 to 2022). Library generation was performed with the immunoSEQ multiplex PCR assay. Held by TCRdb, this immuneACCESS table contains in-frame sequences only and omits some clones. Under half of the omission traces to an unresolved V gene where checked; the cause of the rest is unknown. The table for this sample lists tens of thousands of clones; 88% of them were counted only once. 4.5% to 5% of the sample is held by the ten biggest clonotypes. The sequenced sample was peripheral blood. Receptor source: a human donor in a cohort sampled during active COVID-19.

The CDR3 loop reads CASSRGSGELFF. CDR3 bases: TGTGCCAGCAGCAGGGGGTCCGGGGAGCTGTTTTTT. This chain links TRBV5-6 with TRBJ2-2, with D possibly being TRBD1 (6 bases). V dropped 4 bases and J dropped 6 bases, with 7 bases sitting between them. The CDR3 runs 12 residues. Germline CDR1 and CDR2: SGHDT and YYEEEE.

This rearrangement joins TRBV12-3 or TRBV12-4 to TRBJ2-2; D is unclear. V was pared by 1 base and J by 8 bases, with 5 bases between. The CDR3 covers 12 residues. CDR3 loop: CASSLGQGELFF. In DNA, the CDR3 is TGTGCCAGCAGTTTAGGTCAGGGGGAGCTGTTTTTT.

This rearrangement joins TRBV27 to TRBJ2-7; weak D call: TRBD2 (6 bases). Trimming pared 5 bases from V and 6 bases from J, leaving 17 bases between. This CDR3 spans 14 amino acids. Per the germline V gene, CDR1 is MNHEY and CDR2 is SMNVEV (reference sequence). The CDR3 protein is CASSPRRAGGEQYF. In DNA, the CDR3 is TGTGCCAGCAGTCCCCGGAGGGCTGGAGGCGAGCAGTACTTC.

As DNA, the CDR3 is TGTGCCTGGACTCGGTCCTACGAGCAGTACTTC. Encoded protein: CAWTRSYEQYF. The genes are TRBV30 and TRBJ2-7, with D unresolved. Between the trimmed V and J ends, which lost 4 bases and 1 base, there was a span of 5 bases. This CDR3 is 11 amino acids long. Germline V gene data show CDR1 as GTSNPN and CDR2 as SVGIG (reference sequence).

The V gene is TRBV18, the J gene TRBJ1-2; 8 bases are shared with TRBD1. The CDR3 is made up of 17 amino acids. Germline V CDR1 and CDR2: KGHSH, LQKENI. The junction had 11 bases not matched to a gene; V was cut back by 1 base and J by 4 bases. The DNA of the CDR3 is TGTGCCAGCTCACCACGTTCAGGGGGCGCTGGGTCCTATGGCTACACCTTC. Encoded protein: CASSPRSGGAGSYGYTF.

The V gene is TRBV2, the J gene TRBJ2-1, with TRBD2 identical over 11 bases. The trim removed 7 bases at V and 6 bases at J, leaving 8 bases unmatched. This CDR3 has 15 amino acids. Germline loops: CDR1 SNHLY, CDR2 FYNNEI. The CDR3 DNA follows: TGTGCCAGCAACCAGTGGACTAGCGGGCGCAATGAGCAGTTCTTC. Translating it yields CASNQWTSGRNEQFF.

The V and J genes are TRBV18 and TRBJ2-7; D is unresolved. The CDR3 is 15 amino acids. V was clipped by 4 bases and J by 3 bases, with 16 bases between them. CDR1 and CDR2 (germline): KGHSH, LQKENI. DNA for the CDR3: TGTGCCAGCTCACGGGTGGCTATACAGAACTACGAGCAGTACTTC. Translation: CASSRVAIQNYEQYF.

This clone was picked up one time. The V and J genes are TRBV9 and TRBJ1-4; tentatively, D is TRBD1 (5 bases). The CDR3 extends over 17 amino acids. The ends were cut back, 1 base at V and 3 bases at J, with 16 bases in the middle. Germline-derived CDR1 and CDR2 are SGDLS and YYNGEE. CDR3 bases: TGTGCCAGCAGCGTATCAGGTTTGGGGGGTGCTAATGAAAAACTGTTTTTT. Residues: CASSVSGLGGANEKLFF.

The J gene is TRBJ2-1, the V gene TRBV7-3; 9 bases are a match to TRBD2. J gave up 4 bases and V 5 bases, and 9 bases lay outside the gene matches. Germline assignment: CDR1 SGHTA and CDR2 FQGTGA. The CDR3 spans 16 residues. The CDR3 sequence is CASSLGGRALYNEQFF. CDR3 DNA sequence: TGTGCCAGCAGCCTTGGCGGGAGGGCCTTATACAATGAGCAGTTCTTC.